This T cell receptor beta chain was obtained from a study of vaccination effects on CD4 cells after COVID-19. As concerns this clone: The antigen remains unidentified.

Trimming removed 6 bases from V and 6 bases from J, with 9 bases in between. This CDR3 has 13 residues. Germline CDR1 reads MNHEY; CDR2 reads SVGAGI. Following 10 days of culture, CD4+ T cells were isolated. Using immunoSEQ multiplex PCR, the repertoire was profiled, and TCRdb retains in-frame clones only, with some absent. The sample carries 20,000 to 25,000 clones, approximately 73% recorded once. V gene TRBV6-5 combines with J gene TRBJ1-6; no definite D call. Sequenced here: CD4+ T cells from PBMCs cultured without peptide, sampled before COVID-19 vaccination. The clonotype was recovered from a human donor who received a COVID-19 vaccine. The CDR3 coding sequence is TGTGCCAGCAGACCCGGAGTTAATTCACCCCTCCACTTT. This sequence encodes CASRPGVNSPLHF.